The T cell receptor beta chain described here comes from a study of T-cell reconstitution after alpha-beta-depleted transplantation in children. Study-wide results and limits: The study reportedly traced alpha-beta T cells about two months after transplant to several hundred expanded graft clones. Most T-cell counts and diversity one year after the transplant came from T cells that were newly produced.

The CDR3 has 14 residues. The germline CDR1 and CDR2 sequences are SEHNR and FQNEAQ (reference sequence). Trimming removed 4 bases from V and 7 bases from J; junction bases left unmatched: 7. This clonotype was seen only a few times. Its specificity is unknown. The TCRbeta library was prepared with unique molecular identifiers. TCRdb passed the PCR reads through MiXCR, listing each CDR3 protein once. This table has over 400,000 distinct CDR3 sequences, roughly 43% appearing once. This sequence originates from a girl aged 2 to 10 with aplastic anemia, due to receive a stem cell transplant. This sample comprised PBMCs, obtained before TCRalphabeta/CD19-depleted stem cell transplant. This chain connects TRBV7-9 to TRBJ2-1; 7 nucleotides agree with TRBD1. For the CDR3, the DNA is TGTGCCAGCAGCTCCCCCACAGGGGAGAATGAGCAGTTCTTC. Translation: CASSSPTGENEQFF.